This TCR beta chain was identified during a study of blood T cell repertoires in COVID-19. As for the study in general: Sample material is recorded as cDNA or gDNA derived from T cells, B-cell-depleted T cells, or PBMCs.

This CDR3 has 14 amino acids. V shed 6 bases and J shed 5 bases, with 15 bases lying between them. The germline V gene has CDR1 SGHVS and CDR2 FQNEAQ. Here immunoSEQ multiplex PCR was the method, and the copy in TCRdb shows in-frame clones only, minus some. Here the sample spans 200,000 to 250,000 clones, 82% being singletons. This clonotype was obtained from a woman over 75 with acute or convalescent COVID-19. This chain uses TRBV7-8 with TRBJ2-3, with D unclear. The sequenced sample consisted of peripheral blood. DNA for the CDR3: TGTGCCAGCAGTACGCTGTTGGTTAGAGATACGCAGTATTTT. This encodes CASSTLLVRDTQYF.